This T cell receptor beta chain was found in a study of technical replicates of blood from several donors. Some clones are missing from TCRdb's copy, which holds only in-frame ones; the method was immunoSEQ multiplex PCR. The sample includes 75,000 to 100,000 clones, just under 95% seen only once; the top ten take 0.25%. The sequence came from a human donor in good health. Sequenced: T cells isolated from PBMCs.

Here the CDR3 DNA reads TGTGCCAGCAGTGAGGTGTCACGACTATCCTATGTTGAGCAGTTCTTC. It translates to CASSEVSRLSYVEQFF. The gene calls are TRBV6-1 and TRBJ2-1, with a possible D match to TRBD2 (5 bases). Looked up from germline, CDR1 is MNHNS and CDR2 is SASEGT. The CDR3 consists of 16 residues. Trimming removed 3 bases at V and 9 bases at J, with 21 bases between.